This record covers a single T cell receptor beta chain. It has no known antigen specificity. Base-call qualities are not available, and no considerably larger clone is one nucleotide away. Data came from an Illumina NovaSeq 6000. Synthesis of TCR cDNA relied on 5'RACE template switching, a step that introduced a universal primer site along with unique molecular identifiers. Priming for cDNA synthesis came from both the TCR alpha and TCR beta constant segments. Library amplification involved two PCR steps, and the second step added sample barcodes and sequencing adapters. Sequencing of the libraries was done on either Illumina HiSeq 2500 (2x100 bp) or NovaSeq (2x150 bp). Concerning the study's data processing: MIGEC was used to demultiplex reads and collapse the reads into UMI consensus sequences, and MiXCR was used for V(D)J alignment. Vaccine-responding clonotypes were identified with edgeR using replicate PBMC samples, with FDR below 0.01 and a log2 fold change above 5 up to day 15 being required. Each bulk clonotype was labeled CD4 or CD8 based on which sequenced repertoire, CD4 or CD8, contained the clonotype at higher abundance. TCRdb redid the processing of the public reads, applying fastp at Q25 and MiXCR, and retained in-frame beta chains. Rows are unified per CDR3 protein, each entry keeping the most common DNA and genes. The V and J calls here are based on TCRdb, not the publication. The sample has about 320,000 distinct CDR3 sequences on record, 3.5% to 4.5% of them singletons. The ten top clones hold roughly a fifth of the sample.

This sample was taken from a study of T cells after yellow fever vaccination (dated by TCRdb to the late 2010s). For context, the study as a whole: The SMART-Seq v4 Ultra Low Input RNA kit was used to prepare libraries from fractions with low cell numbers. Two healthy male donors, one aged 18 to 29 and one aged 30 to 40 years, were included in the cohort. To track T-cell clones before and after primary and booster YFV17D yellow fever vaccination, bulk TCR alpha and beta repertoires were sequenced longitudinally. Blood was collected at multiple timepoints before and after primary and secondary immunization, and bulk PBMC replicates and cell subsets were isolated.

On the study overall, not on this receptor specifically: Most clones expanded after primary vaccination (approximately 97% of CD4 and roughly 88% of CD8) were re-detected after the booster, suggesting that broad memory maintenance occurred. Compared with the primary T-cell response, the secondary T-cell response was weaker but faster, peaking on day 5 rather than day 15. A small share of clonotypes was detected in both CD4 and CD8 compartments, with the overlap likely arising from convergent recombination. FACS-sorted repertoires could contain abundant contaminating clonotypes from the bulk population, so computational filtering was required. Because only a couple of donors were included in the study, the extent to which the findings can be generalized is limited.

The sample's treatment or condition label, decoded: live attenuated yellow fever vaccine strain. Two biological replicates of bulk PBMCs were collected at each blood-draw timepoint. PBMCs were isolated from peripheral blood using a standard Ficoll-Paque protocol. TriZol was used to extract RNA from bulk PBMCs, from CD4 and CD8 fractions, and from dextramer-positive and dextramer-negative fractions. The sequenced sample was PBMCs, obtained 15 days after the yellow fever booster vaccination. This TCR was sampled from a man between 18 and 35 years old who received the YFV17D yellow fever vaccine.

The bases read TGCAGTGCCAGGGGGACAGGGATCTCACCCCTCCACTTT. The translation is CSARGTGISPLHF. The receptor chain draws on TRBV20-1 and TRBJ1-6; 9 nucleotides in the junction match TRBD1. Inclusive of the bounding cysteine and phenylalanine, the CDR3 is 13 residues long. Just the 39-base CDR3 DNA is kept, in frame starting at base 1. V trim: 6 bases; J trim: 10 bases; unmatched bases: 7. CDR1 is given as DFQATT and CDR2 as SNEGSKA, both from the germline V gene (reference sequence).